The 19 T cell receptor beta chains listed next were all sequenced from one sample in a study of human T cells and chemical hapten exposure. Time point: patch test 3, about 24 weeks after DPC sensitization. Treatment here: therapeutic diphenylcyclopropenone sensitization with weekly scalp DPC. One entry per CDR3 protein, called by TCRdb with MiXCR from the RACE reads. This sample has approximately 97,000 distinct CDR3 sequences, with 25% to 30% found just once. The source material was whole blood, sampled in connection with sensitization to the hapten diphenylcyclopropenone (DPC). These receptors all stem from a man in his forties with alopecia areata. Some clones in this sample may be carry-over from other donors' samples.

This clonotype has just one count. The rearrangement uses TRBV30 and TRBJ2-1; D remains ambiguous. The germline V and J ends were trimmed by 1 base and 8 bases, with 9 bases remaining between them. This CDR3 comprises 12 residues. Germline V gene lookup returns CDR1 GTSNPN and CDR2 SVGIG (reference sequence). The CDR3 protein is CAWSGTIHEQFF. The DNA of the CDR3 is TGTGCCTGGAGTGGAACTATTCATGAGCAGTTCTTC.

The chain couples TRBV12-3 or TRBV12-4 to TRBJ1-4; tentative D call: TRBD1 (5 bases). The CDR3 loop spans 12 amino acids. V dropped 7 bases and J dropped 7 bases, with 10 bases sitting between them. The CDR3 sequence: CASTSGGEKLFF. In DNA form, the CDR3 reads TGTGCCAGCACGTCGGGGGGTGAAAAACTGTTTTTT.

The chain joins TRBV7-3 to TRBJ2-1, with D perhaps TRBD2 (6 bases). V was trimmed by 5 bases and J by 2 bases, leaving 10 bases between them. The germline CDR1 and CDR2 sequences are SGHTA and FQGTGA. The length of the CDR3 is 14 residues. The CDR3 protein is CASSRGLTYNEQFF. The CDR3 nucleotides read TGTGCCAGCAGCCGGGGGTTAACCTACAATGAGCAGTTCTTC.

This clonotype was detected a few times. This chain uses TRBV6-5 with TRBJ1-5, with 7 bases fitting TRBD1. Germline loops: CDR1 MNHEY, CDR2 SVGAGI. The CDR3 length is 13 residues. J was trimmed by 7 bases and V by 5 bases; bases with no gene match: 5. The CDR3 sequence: CASSNRQGQPQHF. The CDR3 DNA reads TGTGCCAGCAGTAACAGACAGGGACAGCCCCAGCATTTT.

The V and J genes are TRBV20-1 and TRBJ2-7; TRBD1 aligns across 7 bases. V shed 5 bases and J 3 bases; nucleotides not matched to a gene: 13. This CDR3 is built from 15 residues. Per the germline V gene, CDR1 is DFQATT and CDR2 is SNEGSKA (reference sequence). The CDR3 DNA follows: TGCAGTGCTCTGCCAGAGGGGCAGGGGGACTACGAGCAGTACTTC. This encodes CSALPEGQGDYEQYF.

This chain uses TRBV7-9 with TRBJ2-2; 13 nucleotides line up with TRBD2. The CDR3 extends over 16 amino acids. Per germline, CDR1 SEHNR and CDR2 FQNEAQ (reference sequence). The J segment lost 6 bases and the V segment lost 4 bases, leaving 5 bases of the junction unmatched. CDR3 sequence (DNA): TGTGCCAGCAGCTCTGGACTAGCGGGAGATGCCGGGGAGCTGTTTTTT. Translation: CASSSGLAGDAGELFF. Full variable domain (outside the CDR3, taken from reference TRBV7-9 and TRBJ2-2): DTGVSQNPRHKITKRGQNVTFRCDPISEHNRLYWYRQTLGQGPEFLTYFQNEAQLEKSRLLSDRFSAERPKGSFSTLEIQRTEQGDSAMYLCASSSGLAGDAGELFFGEGSRLTVL.

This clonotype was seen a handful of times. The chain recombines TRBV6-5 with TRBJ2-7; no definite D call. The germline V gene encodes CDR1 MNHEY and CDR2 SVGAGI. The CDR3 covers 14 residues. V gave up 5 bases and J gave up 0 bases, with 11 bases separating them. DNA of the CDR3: TGTGCCAGCAGTCCCCTCCAAGGCTCCTACGAGCAGTACTTC. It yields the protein CASSPLQGSYEQYF.

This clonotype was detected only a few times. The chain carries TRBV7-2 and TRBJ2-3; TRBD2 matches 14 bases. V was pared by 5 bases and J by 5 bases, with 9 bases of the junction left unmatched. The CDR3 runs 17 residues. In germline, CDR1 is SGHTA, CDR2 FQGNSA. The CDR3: CASSAPGLAGARDTQYF. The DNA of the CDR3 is TGTGCCAGCAGCGCCCCGGGACTAGCGGGAGCTAGAGATACGCAGTATTTT.

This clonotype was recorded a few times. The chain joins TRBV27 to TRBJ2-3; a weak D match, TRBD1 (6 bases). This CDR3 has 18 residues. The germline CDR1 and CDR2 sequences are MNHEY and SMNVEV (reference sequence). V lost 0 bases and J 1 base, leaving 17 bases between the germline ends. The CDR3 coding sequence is TGTGCCAGCAGTTTATCGATCGTGGGCAGGGGCGGCACAGATACGCAGTATTTT. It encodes CASSLSIVGRGGTDTQYF.

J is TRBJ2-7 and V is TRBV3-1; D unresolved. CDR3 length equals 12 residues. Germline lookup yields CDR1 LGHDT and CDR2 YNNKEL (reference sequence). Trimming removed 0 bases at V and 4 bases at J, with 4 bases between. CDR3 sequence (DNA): TGTGCCAGCAGCCAAGAAGGGTACGAGCAGTACTTC. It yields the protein CASSQEGYEQYF.

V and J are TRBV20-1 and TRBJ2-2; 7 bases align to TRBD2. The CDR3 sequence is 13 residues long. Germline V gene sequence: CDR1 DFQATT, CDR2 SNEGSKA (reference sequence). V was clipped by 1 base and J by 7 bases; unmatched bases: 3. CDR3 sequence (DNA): TGCAGTGCTAGAGTGACTAGCAACGGGGAGCTGTTTTTT. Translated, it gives CSARVTSNGELFF.

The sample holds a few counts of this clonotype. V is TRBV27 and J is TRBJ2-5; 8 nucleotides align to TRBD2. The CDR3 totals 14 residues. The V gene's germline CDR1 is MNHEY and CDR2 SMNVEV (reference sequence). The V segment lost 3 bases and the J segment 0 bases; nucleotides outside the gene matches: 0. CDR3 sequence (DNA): TGTGCCAGCAGTTTTAGCGGGAACCAAGAGACCCAGTACTTC. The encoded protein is CASSFSGNQETQYF.

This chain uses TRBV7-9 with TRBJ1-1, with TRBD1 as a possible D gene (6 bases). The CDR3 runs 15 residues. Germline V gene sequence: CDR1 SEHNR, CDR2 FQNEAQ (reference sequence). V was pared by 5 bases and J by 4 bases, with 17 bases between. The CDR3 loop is CASSPPAGAGTEAFF. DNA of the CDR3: TGTGCCAGCAGCCCCCCAGCGGGGGCGGGCACTGAAGCTTTCTTT.

The CDR3 is CSARDGKASTTGELFF. CDR3 nucleotide sequence: TGCAGTGCTAGAGATGGGAAGGCCTCGACCACCGGGGAGCTGTTTTTT. The V and J genes are TRBV20-1 and TRBJ2-2; D unclear. V was pared by 0 bases and J by 4 bases, with 15 bases between. This CDR3 contains 16 residues. CDR1 and CDR2 from the germline V gene are DFQATT and SNEGSKA (reference sequence).

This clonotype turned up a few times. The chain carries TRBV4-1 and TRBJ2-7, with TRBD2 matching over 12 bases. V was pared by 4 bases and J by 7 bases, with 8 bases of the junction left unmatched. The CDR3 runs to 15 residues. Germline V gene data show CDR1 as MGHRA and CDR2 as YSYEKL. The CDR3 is CASSPRLAGAWEQYF. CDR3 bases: TGCGCCAGCAGCCCCCGACTAGCGGGAGCATGGGAGCAGTACTTC.

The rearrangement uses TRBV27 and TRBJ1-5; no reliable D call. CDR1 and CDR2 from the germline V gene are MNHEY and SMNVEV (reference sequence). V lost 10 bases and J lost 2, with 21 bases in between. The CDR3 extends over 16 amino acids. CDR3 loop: CATRPLGGYGNQPQHF. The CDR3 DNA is TGTGCCACCCGACCCCTAGGAGGGTACGGCAATCAGCCCCAGCATTTT.

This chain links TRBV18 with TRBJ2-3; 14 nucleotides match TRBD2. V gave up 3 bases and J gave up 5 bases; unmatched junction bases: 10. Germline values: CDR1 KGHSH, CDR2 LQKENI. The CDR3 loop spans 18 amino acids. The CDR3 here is CASSPKTSGRAKGDTQYF. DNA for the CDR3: TGTGCCAGCTCACCCAAGACTAGCGGGAGGGCCAAAGGAGATACGCAGTATTTT.

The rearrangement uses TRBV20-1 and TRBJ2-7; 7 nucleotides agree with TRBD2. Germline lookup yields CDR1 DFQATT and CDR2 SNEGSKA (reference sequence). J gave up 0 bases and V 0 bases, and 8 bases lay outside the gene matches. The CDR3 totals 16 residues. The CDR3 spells CSARDLASGNSYEQYF. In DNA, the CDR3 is TGCAGTGCTAGAGATTTGGCTAGCGGCAACTCCTACGAGCAGTACTTC.

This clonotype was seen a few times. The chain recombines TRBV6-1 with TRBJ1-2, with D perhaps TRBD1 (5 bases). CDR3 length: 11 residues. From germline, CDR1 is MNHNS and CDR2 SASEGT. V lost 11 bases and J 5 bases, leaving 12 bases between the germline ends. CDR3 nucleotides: TGTGCCGGGGGGAGTTTGTATGGCTACACCTTC. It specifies CAGGSLYGYTF.